The following is a T cell receptor beta chain sequence with its context. Its recognized antigen is unknown. Within one base of it there is no much larger clone, and no base qualities were kept. The donors were healthy, HIV-negative adults with no recently reported acute infections or vaccinations. All donors were Caucasian adults living in Nashville, Tennessee, USA. CD4+ T cells were enriched by magnetic negative selection, after which naive cells were positively selected on CD45RA and the negative fraction was taken as the memory subset. Blood was collected by leukapheresis, and PBMCs were isolated by Ficoll-Histopaque density gradient centrifugation and then cryopreserved in liquid nitrogen vapor phase. Analytical flow cytometry was used to check the purity and quantity of every magnetically sorted T cell population. Genomic DNA was isolated from each sorted fraction and quantified by UV absorbance on a Nanodrop 2000c.

This record comes from a study of shared clonotypes between healthy human individuals (dated by TCRdb to about 2020). Background on the whole study: Two women and a few men aged 18 to 49 years were included in the cohort. For each donor, CD4 naive and CD4 memory were each run on three plates, CD8 naive on two plates, and CD8 memory on one plate. To estimate repertoire size and how much clonotypes are shared between individuals, the study performed deep sequencing of blood TCR repertoires from a handful of healthy adults. Libraries were prepared and TCR repertoires were sequenced by different laboratories using diverse techniques, in order to increase sequencing depth and limit assay-specific biases. Leukapheresis yielded between about 0.8 and 8.9 billion PBMCs per donor.

Using the deep immunoSEQ assay, TCR CDR3 regions were amplified from genomic DNA by multiplex PCR. For each cell subset, the extracted genomic DNA was distributed evenly across all wells of several immunoSEQ 96-well plates, and each plate served as one replicate. For sorted subsets, each replicate PCR was loaded with about 0.2 ug genomic DNA, equivalent to some 27,000 T cell genomes. The purified libraries were quantified using a Qubit 3.0 fluorometer, sized with a Bioanalyzer 2100, and then quantified again using the KAPA Library Quantification kit. Every immunoSEQ 96-well plate was sequenced on a dedicated single-read 150-cycle Illumina NextSeq 550 flow cell. As for the authors' bioinformatics: The immunoSEQ output contained only junctional sequences without quality scores, so filtering could not match that applied to full-length reads. To assign V/J genes and CDR3, sequences were annotated using PyIR, a Python wrapper for IgBLAST v1.9, with IMGT germline references. Reads were filtered out if the reads had weak V/J assignments (E-value above 1e-6), no CDR3, stop codons, out-of-frame junctions, or ambiguous translated residues. V3J clonotypes were defined as sequences sharing an identical inferred V gene, J gene, and CDR3 amino acid sequence. Percentage overlap between repertoires was computed as shared unique clonotypes divided by the size of the smaller repertoire. Richness of each repertoire was evaluated using RTK rarefaction, the Chao1 estimator, and Recon v2.1 estimates of unobserved clonotypes. Generation probabilities for all TCRbeta clonotypes obtained by the gDNA method from a handful of donors were computed using OLGA. Entries here come from immuneACCESS through TCRdb and include only in-frame sequences with V and J called. Some clones fail to appear in such tables; in the studies checked, an unresolved V gene covers under half of the shortfall, and the cause of the remainder is unknown. That table supplies the V and J calls and clone size; D and trimming were determined from the DNA. The sample records about 1.1 million clones, approximately 77% of which are singletons. The ten largest clones represent 0.85% to 1% of the sample.

The CDR3 has 18 amino acids, counting the end cysteine and phenylalanine. The CDR3 DNA has 54 bases and is translated from base 1. Via the germline V gene, CDR1 is MDHEN and CDR2 SYDVKM. V ends up 3 bases short and J 3 bases short, with an unmatched junction base count of 12. Paper-wide results and their limitations: Larger estimated clonotype richness was generally found for naive subsets than for memory subsets. Even with the large sequencing depth, rarefaction of the sorted-subset datasets indicated that sequencing was incomplete. Because the study included only a small number of donors, the genetic and exposure-history diversity represented was limited. Based on pairwise subsampling, the degree of clonotype sharing among donors was expected to be affected by sequencing depth. Across several donors, approximately 4.6% of naive CD4, approximately 3.5% of naive CD8, under 2.5% of memory CD4, and roughly 0.4% of memory CD8 clonotypes were shared. Compared with non-shared clonotypes, clonotypes shared by all four sorted-subset donors had higher generation probabilities. Sampling was limited to blood, and TCR repertoires in tissue likely differ from TCR repertoires in blood.

The chain joins TRBV28 to TRBJ2-7, and 12 junction bases match TRBD1. The clonotype comes from a young man in good health. Some clones in this sample may be carry-over from other donors' samples. The sequenced sample consisted of memory CD4+ T cells from PBMCs. In the paper's terms, the cell subset or site label means: CD45RA-negative fraction. The CDR3 amino acid sequence is: CASSFLGQGAKGRYEQYF. The nucleotide sequence reads TGTGCCAGCAGTTTCTTGGGACAGGGGGCCAAGGGACGCTACGAGCAGTACTTC.